This TCR beta chain is from a study of blood T cell repertoires in COVID-19. On the study more broadly: T cells, B-cell-depleted T cells, or PBMCs provided the cDNA or gDNA that served as material.

This clone was counted at least ten times. V lost 0 bases to trimming and J lost 2 bases; unmatched junction nucleotides: 12. The CDR3 covers 18 residues. CDR1 and CDR2 (germline): LGHNA, YNFKEQ. Assay used: immunoSEQ multiplex PCR; TCRdb lists only in-frame clones, some missing. The top ten clones hold roughly 4.7% of a sample with roughly 240,000 clones, roughly 82% of them seen once. The receptor comes from a woman between 70 and 85 years old with acute or convalescent COVID-19. The chain couples TRBV4-2 to TRBJ1-2; 7 nucleotides align to TRBD1. The specimen sequenced was peripheral blood. The CDR3 spells CASSQDLVRGGVNYGYTF. CDR3 bases: TGTGCCAGCAGCCAAGATCTAGTGCGAGGGGGCGTGAACTATGGCTACACCTTC.